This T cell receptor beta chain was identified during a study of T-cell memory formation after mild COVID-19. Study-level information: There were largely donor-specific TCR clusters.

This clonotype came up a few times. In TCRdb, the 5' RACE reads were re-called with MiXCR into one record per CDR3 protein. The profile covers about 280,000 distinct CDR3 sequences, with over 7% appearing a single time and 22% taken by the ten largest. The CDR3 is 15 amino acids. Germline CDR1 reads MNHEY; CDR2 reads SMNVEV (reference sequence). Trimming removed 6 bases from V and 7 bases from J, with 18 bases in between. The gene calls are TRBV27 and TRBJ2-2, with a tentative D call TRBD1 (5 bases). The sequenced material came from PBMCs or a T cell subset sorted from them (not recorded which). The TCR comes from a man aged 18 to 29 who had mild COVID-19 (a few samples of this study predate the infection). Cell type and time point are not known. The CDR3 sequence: CASSLDIGAVGELFF. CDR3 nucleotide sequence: TGTGCCAGCAGCCTGGACATAGGGGCGGTCGGGGAGCTGTTTTTT.